The sequence of this T cell receptor (beta chain) was determined in a study of blood T cell repertoires in COVID-19. On the study more broadly: The United States, Italy and Spain provided the acute and convalescent COVID-19 samples. PBMCs, B-cell-depleted T cells, or T cells provided the cDNA or gDNA that made up the material.

The ends were cut back, 5 bases at V and 0 bases at J, with 11 bases in the middle. CDR3 length: 15 residues. The germline V gene encodes CDR1 SGHTA and CDR2 FQGTGA. Seattle researchers signed up patients amid active infection and tracked them longitudinally. Per the study methods: Estimated nucleated cell counts came from reference gene primer amplification. The protocol was immunoSEQ multiplex PCR, while the TCRdb copy is restricted to in-frame clones and leaves out a portion. That table gives V, J and clone size, and the DNA gave D and trimming. The data show approximately 480,000 clones, roughly 89% seen once.

Sequencing was done on a sample of peripheral blood. This rearrangement joins TRBV7-3 to TRBJ2-1; a possible D gene is TRBD2 (6 bases). The receptor was isolated from a young man with COVID-19, enrolled during active disease. CDR3 in DNA: TGTGCCAGCAGCCTGGGGACTCCCTCCTACAATGAGCAGTTCTTC. This codes for CASSLGTPSYNEQFF. Supplemented by reference TRBV7-3 and TRBJ2-1, the full variable domain reads GAGVSQTPSNKVTEKGKYVELRCDPISGHTALYWYRQSLGQGPEFLIYFQGTGAADDSGLPNDRFFAVRPEGSVSTLKIQRTERGDSAVYLCASSLGTPSYNEQFFGPGTRLTVL.